These 15 T cell receptor beta chains were all obtained from the same sample, sequenced in a study of blood T cells in healthy people across ages. Alongside a J-beta primer mix, a sample-barcoded 5' primer served in a second PCR lasting about 7 to 11 cycles. TCRdb analysed the 5' RACE reads with MiXCR anew, one entry per CDR3 protein. The sample includes over a million distinct CDR3 sequences, 20% to 25% of them seen just once. The data were also submitted as part of a second study, on T cells of mothers and their children.

Sequencing was done on a sample of blood. These receptors came from a girl aged 2 to 10 in good health.

This clonotype was picked up one time. V and J are TRBV5-1 and TRBJ2-7, with 7 bases fitting TRBD1. In germline, CDR1 is SGHRS, CDR2 YFSETQ. The J segment lost 5 bases and the V segment lost 2 bases, leaving 7 bases of the junction unmatched. CDR3 length equals 14 residues. The CDR3 region is CASSLRQGVHEQYF. The DNA of the CDR3 is TGCGCCAGCAGCTTACGGCAGGGGGTCCACGAGCAGTACTTC.

The chain carries TRBV9 and TRBJ2-3, with 7 bases identical to TRBD2. This CDR3 is 16 amino acids long. Germline CDR1 is SGDLS and CDR2 is YYNGEE. V shed 0 bases and J 2 bases; nucleotides not matched to a gene: 6. The CDR3 loop reads CASSVEVAGITDTQYF. DNA of the CDR3: TGTGCCAGCAGCGTAGAAGTAGCGGGTATCACAGATACGCAGTATTTT.

The V call is TRBV6-6, the J call TRBJ1-1, with D tentatively TRBD1 (5 bases). Per germline, CDR1 MNHNY and CDR2 SVGAGI (reference sequence). CDR3 length: 16 residues. The ends were cut back, 8 bases at V and 0 bases at J, with 19 bases in the middle. DNA for the CDR3: TGTGCCAGCGGGGCGAGGAATCGGGGTATGAACACTGAAGCTTTCTTT. This codes for CASGARNRGMNTEAFF.

The table lists this clonotype with a few counts. J is TRBJ2-5 and V is TRBV15, with TRBD1 matching over 7 bases. The V gene's germline CDR1 is LNHNV and CDR2 YYDKDF (reference sequence). The V segment lost 4 bases and the J segment 3 bases; nucleotides outside the gene matches: 5. The CDR3 consists of 14 residues. Written as DNA, the CDR3 is TGTGCCACCAGCACCGCGACAGGGAAAGAGACCCAGTACTTC. Translation gives CATSTATGKETQYF. Using reference TRBV15 and TRBJ2-5 for the parts outside the CDR3, the full variable domain is DAMVIQNPRYQVTQFGKPVTLSCSQTLNHNVMYWYQQKSSQAPKLLFHYYDKDFNNEADTPDNFQSRRPNTSFCFLDIRSPGLGDTAMYLCATSTATGKETQYFGPGTRLLVL.

This chain connects TRBV12-3 or TRBV12-4 to TRBJ2-7; D unclear. CDR3 length: 14 amino acids. Trimming left V 5 bases short and J 5 bases short, with 16 bases between. The CDR3 here is CASSPPDAGHEQYF. The CDR3 DNA is TGTGCCAGCAGTCCGCCGGACGCTGGCCACGAGCAGTACTTC.

This sequence joins TRBV6-2 or TRBV6-3 and TRBJ2-1, with D perhaps matching TRBD2 (6 bases). V dropped 5 bases and J dropped 8 bases, with 22 bases sitting between them. The germline CDR1 and CDR2 sequences are MNHEY and SVGEGT. The length of the CDR3 is 16 residues. DNA for the CDR3: TGTGCCAGCAGTGATCGGGACTTAGTAATCGGGTATGAGCAGTTCTTC. The encoded protein is CASSDRDLVIGYEQFF.

The chain recombines TRBV20-1 with TRBJ1-4; D possibly corresponds to TRBD1 (5 bases). CDR1 and CDR2 (germline): DFQATT, SNEGSKA (reference sequence). The CDR3 runs to 15 residues. V shed 3 bases and J shed 6 bases, with 17 bases lying between them. In DNA, the CDR3 is TGCAGTGCTAGCAACCCCCGGGGACCGGATGAAAAACTGTTTTTT. It encodes CSASNPRGPDEKLFF.

This clonotype was counted only a few times. V and J are TRBV20-1 and TRBJ2-4, with D possibly TRBD1 on 5 matching bases. V was trimmed by 3 bases and J by 7 bases, leaving 13 bases between them. The germline CDR1 and CDR2 sequences are DFQATT and SNEGSKA (reference sequence). The CDR3 has 13 amino acids. CDR3 bases: TGCAGTGCTAGTCCCCAGGGTCGGAACATTCAGTACTTC. Translating gives CSASPQGRNIQYF.

This clonotype was counted between two and nine times. The chain couples TRBV4-2 to TRBJ2-7; 7 nucleotides align to TRBD2. Germline V gene lookup returns CDR1 LGHNA and CDR2 YNFKEQ. V shed 1 base and J 2 bases; nucleotides not matched to a gene: 5. CDR3 length equals 15 residues. The CDR3 sequence is CASSQGAGVTYEQYF. The CDR3 DNA follows: TGTGCCAGCAGCCAAGGGGCGGGAGTAACCTACGAGCAGTACTTC.

This clonotype was observed a few times. The V and J genes are TRBV6-6 and TRBJ2-5; TRBD2 agrees at 9 bases. The CDR3 sequence is 15 residues long. Germline V gene sequence: CDR1 MNHNY, CDR2 SVGAGI (reference sequence). J gave up 4 bases and V 4 bases, and 7 bases lay outside the gene matches. The CDR3 spells CASSFPPAGGETQYF. The CDR3, as DNA: TGTGCCAGCAGTTTCCCCCCAGCGGGAGGAGAGACCCAGTACTTC.

This clonotype turned up a few times. One junction end does not reproduce the germline sequence, and a read error may be involved. This chain joins TRBV16 and TRBJ2-1; no firm D call. The CDR3 length is 13 residues. Germline V lookup: CDR1 KGHSY, CDR2 FQNENV. Written as DNA, the CDR3 is TGTGCCAGCAGCCCTCTCGTTTCCAATGAGCGGTTCTTC. Its protein product is CASSPLVSNERFF.

This clonotype came up many times. The junction does not match germline at one end; this may be a read error. This chain uses TRBV5-1 with TRBJ1-2, with a tentative D call TRBD1 (6 bases). Germline V gene sequence: CDR1 SGHRS, CDR2 YFSETQ. The CDR3 consists of 13 residues. The CDR3 spells CASSLRGDYGYTF. CDR3 in DNA: TGTGCCAGCAGCCTAAGGGGGGACTATGGCTACACCTTC.

There are a few counts of this clonotype. The chain joins TRBV7-2 to TRBJ1-4; perhaps TRBD1 as D (5 bases). This CDR3 is 16 amino acids long. The ends were cut back, 0 bases at V and 5 bases at J, with 13 bases in the middle. In germline, CDR1 is SGHTA, CDR2 FQGNSA. DNA of the CDR3: TGTGCCAGCAGCTTAGCGGCCGGGACGCTAAATGAAAAACTGTTTTTT. Translating gives CASSLAAGTLNEKLFF.

This chain uses TRBV28 with TRBJ2-5, with D unresolved. The J call may be faulty, since TRBJ2-7 better matches the DNA end. The CDR3 is 14 amino acids. Germline V gene data show CDR1 as MDHEN and CDR2 as SYDVKM. The CDR3 reads CASTVRPRTHEQYF. The DNA of the CDR3 is TGTGCCAGTACGGTCCGGCCCCGAACCCACGAGCAGTACTTC.

This chain uses TRBV3-1 with TRBJ2-5; 14 bases are a match to TRBD2. The assigned J gene may be wrong: the sequence end matches TRBJ2-7 better. The CDR3 runs 17 residues. Germline assignment: CDR1 LGHDT and CDR2 YNNKEL (reference sequence). The CDR3 sequence: CASSQGTSGSWSYEQYF. CDR3 bases: TGTGCCAGCAGCCAGGGGACTAGCGGGAGCTGGTCCTACGAGCAGTACTTC.